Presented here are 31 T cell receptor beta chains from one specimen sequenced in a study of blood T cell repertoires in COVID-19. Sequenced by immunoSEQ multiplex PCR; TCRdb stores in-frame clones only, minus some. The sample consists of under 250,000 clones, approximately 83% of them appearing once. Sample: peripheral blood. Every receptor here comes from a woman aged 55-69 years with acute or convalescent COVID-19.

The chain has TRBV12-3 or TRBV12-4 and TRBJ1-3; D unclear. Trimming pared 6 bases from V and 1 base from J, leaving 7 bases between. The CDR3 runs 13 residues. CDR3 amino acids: CASRLRSGNTIYF. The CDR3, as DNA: TGTGCCAGCAGATTGAGGTCTGGAAACACCATATATTTT.

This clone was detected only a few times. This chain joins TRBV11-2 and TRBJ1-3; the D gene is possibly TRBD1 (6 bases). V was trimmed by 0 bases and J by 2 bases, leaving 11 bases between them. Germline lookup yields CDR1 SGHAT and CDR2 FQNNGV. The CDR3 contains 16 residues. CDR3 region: CASSLDRSGAGNTIYF. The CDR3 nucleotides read TGTGCCAGCAGCTTAGATCGGTCAGGGGCTGGAAACACCATATATTTT.

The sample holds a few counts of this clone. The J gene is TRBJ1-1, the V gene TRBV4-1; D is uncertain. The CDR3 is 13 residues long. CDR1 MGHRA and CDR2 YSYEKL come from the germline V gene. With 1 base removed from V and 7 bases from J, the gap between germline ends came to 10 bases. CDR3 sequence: CASSQGRGREAFF. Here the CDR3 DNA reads TGCGCCAGCAGCCAAGGCAGAGGCCGTGAAGCTTTCTTT.

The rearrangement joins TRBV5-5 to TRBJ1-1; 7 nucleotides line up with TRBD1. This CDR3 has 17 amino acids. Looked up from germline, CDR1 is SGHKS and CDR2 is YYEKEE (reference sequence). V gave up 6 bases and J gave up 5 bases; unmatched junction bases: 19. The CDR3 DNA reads TGTGCCAGCACCTACCGAGGGGGCTCGTCCCCGGGGACTGAAGCTTTCTTT. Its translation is CASTYRGGSSPGTEAFF.

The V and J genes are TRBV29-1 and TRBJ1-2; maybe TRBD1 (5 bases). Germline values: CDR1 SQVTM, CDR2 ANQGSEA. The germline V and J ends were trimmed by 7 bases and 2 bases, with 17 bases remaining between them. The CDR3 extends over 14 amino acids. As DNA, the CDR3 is TGCAGCGCGAGCCGGGACTCGCCGAACTATGGCTACACCTTC. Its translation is CSASRDSPNYGYTF.

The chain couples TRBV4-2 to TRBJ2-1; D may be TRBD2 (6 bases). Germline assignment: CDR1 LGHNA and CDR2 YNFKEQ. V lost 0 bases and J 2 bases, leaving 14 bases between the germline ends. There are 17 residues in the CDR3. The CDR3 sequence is CASSQDQLRGTYNEQFF. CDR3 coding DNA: TGTGCCAGCAGCCAAGATCAGCTCCGGGGGACCTACAATGAGCAGTTCTTC.

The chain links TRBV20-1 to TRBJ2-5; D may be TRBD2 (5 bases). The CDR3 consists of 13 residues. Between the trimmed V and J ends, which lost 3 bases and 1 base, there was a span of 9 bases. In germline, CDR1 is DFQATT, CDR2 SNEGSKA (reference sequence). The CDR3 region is CSASPGTQETQYF. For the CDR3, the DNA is TGCAGTGCTAGTCCGGGAACCCAAGAGACCCAGTACTTC.

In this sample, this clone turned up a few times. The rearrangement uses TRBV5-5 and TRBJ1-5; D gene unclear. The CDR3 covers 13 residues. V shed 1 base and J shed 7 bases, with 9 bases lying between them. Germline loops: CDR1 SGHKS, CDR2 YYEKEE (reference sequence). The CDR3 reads CASSLSAEQPQHF. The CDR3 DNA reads TGTGCCAGCAGCTTGTCGGCGGAACAGCCCCAGCATTTT.

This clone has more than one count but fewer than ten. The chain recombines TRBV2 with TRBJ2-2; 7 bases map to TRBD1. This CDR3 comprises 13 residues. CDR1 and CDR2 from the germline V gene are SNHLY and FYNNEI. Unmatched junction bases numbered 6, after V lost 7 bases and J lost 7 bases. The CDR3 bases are TGTGCCAGCATATCACAGGGGTTCGGGGAGCTGTTTTTT. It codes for CASISQGFGELFF.

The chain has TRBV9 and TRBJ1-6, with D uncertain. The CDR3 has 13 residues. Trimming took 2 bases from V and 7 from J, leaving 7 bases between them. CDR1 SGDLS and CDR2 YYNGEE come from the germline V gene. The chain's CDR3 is CASSVFLNSPLHF. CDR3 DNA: TGTGCCAGCAGCGTCTTTCTGAATTCACCCCTCCACTTT.

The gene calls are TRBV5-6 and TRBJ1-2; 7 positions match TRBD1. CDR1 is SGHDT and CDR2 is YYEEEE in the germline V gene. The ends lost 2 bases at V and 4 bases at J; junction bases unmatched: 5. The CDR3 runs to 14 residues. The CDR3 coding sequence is TGTGCCAGCAGCTTAGACAGGGTCTCCTATGGCTACACCTTC. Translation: CASSLDRVSYGYTF.

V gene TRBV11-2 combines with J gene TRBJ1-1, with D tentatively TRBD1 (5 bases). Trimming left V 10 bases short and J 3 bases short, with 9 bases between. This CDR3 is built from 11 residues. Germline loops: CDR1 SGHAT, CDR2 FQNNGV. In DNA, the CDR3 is TGTGCCACCCGGGGGTACACTGAAGCTTTCTTT. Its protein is CATRGYTEAFF. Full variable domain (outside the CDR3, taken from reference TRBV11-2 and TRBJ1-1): EAGVAQSPRYKIIEKRQSVAFWCNPISGHATLYWYQQILGQGPKLLIQFQNNGVVDDSQLPKDRFSAERLKGVDSTLKIQPAKLEDSAVYLCATRGYTEAFFGQGTRLTVV.

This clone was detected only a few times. CDR3 bases: TGTGCCAGCAGCTCCATCAGGAGCGGGGAGTCCTACGAGCAGTACTTC. This encodes CASSSIRSGESYEQYF. The chain couples TRBV7-9 to TRBJ2-7; TRBD2 matches at 7 bases. The germline CDR1 and CDR2 sequences are SEHNR and FQNEAQ (reference sequence). This CDR3 has 16 residues. J was trimmed by 1 base and V by 4 bases; bases with no gene match: 10.

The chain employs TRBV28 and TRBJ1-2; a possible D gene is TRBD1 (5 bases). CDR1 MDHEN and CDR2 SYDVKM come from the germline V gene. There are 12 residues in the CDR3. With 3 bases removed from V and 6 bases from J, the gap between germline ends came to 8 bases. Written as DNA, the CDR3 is TGTGCCAGCAGTTTGCCAGGGCATGGCTACACCTTC. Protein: CASSLPGHGYTF.

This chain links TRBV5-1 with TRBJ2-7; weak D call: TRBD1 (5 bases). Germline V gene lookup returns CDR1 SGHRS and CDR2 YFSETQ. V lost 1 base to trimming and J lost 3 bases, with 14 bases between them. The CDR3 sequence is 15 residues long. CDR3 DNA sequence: TGCGCCAGCAGCTTGACGTCCGGACACAACTACGAGCAGTACTTC. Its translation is CASSLTSGHNYEQYF.

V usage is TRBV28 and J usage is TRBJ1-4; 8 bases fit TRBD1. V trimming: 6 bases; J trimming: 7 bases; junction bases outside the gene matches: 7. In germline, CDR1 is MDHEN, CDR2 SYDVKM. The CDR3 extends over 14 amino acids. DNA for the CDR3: TGTGCCAGCAGGACAGGGGCGGGGGTTGAAAAACTGTTTTTT. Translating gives CASRTGAGVEKLFF.

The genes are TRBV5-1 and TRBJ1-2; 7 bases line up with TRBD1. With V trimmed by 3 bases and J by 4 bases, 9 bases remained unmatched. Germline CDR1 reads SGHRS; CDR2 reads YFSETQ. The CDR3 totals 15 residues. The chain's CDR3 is CASSWKTGQIYGYTF. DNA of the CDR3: TGCGCCAGCAGCTGGAAAACGGGACAGATCTATGGCTACACCTTC.

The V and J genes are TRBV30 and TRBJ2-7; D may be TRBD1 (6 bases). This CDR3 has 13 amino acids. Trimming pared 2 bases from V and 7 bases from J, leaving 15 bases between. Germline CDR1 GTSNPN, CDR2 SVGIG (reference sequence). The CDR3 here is CAWSPGAAIEQYF. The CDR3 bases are TGTGCCTGGAGTCCAGGGGCCGCGATTGAGCAGTACTTC.

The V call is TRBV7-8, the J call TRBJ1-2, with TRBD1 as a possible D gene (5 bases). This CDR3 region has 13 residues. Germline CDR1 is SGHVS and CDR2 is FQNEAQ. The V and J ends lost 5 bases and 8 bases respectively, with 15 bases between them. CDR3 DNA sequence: TGTGCCAGCAGCGTGGGGCAGGGTGGCGGCTACACCTTC. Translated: CASSVGQGGGYTF.

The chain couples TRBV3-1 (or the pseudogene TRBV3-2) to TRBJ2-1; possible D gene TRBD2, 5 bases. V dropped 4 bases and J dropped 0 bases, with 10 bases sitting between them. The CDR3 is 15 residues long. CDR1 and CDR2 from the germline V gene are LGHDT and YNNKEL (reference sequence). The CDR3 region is CASSPRTVSYNEQFF. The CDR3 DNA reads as TGTGCCAGCAGCCCCCGGACTGTCTCCTACAATGAGCAGTTCTTC.

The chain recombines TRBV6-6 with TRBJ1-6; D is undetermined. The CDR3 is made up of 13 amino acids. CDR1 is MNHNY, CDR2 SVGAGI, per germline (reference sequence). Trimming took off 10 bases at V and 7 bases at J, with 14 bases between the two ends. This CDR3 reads CATTKYGNSPLHF. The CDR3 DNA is TGTGCCACCACTAAATACGGGAATTCACCCCTCCACTTT.

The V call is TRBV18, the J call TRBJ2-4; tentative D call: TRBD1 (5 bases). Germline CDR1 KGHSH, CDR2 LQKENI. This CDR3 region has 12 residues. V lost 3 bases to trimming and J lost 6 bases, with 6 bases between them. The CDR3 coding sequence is TGTGCCAGCTCACCCCAGGGAAACATTCAGTACTTC. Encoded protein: CASSPQGNIQYF.

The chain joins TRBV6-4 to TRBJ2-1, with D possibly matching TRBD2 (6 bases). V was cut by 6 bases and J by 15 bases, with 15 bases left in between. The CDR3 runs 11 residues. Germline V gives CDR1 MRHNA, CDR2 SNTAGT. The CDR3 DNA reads TGTGCCAGCAGGGGTCCGAGCGGGTGGTTCTTC. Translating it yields CASRGPSGWFF.

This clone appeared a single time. The CDR3 is CASSLRDRGSPLHF. Here the CDR3 DNA reads TGTGCCAGCAGTTTACGGGACAGGGGTTCACCCCTCCACTTT. The V gene is TRBV6-5, the J gene TRBJ1-6, with 10 positions matching TRBD1. J lost 9 bases, V lost 4 bases, and 3 bases had no gene match. CDR3 length equals 14 residues. Germline V gives CDR1 MNHEY, CDR2 SVGAGI.

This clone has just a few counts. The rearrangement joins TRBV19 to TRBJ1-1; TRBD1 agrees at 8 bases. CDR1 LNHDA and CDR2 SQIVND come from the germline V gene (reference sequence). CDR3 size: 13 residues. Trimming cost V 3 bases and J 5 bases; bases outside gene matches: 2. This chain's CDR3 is CASSIRGPTEAFF. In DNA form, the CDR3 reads TGTGCCAGTAGTATCAGGGGGCCTACTGAAGCTTTCTTT. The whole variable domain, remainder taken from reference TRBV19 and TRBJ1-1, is DGGITQSPKYLFRKEGQNVTLSCEQNLNHDAMYWYRQDPGQGLRLIYYSQIVNDFQKGDIAEGYSVSREKKESFPLTVTSAQKNPTAFYLCASSIRGPTEAFFGQGTRLTVV.

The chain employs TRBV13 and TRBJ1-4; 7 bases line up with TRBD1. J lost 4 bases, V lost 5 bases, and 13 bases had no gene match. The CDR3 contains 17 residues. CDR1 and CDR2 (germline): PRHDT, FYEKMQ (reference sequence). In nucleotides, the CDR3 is TGTGCCAGCAGCCCTGGTAGAAGGCAGGGGGTTAATGAAAAACTGTTTTTT. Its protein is CASSPGRRQGVNEKLFF.

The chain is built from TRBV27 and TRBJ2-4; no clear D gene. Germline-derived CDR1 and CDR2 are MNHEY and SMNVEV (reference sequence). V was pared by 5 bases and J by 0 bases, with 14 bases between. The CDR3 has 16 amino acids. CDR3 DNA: TGTGCCAGCAGTACACAAGTTCTAGTAGCCAAAAACATTCAGTACTTC. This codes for CASSTQVLVAKNIQYF.

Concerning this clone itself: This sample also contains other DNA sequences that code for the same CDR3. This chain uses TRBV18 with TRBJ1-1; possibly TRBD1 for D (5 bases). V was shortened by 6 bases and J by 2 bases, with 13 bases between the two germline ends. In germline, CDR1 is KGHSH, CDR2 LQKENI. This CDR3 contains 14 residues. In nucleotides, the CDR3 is TGTGCCAGCTCCCCAGGACAAGGTAACACTGAAGCTTTCTTT. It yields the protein CASSPGQGNTEAFF.

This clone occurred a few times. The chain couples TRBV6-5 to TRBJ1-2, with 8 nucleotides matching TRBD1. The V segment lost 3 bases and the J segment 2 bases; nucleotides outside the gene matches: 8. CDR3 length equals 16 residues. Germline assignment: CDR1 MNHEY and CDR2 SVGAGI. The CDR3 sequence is CASSYRAGGSNYGYTF. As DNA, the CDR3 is TGTGCCAGCAGTTATCGCGCAGGGGGCTCGAACTATGGCTACACCTTC.

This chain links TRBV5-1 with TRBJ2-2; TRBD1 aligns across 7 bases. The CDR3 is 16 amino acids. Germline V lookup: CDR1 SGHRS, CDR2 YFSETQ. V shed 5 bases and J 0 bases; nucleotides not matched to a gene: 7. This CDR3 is CASSLTTGTNTGELFF. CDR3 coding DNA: TGCGCCAGCAGTCTTACGACAGGGACGAACACCGGGGAGCTGTTTTTT. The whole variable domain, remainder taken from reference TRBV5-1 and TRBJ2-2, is KAGVTQTPRYLIKTRGQQVTLSCSPISGHRSVSWYQQTPGQGLQFLFEYFSETQRNKGNFPGRFSGRQFSNSRSEMNVSTLELGDSALYLCASSLTTGTNTGELFFGEGSRLTVL.

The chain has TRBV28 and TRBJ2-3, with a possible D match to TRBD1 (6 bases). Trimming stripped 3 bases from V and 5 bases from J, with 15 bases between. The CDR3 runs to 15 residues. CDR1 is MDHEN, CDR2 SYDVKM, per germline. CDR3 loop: CASSFSRGLGDTQYF. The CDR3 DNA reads TGTGCCAGCAGTTTTTCCAGGGGCTTGGGAGATACGCAGTATTTT.